This record concerns one T cell receptor (beta chain) sequence. Its antigen is undetermined. The V end lost 0 bases, the J end lost 0 bases, and 9 bases lay between the germline ends. Germline V gene sequence: CDR1 SGHDN, CDR2 FVKESK. CDR3 length equals 15 residues. The sample comes from a study of shared clonotypes between healthy human individuals. Looking at the study overall: Each donor contributed plates that comprised three CD4 naive, three CD4 memory, two CD8 naive and one CD8 memory. Whole-study findings and limits: Of the naive CD4 clonotypes, roughly 5.2% were shared across four donors.

CD45RA-negative memory and CD45RA+ naive subsets were split from the CD4+ cells. The data were produced by immunoSEQ multiplex PCR, yet TCRdb's version contains in-frame clones alone and is incomplete. The sample lists fewer than 2.5 million clones, approximately 93% occurring once. The sequenced sample consisted of naive CD4+ T cells from PBMCs. Subset indicated: CD45RA+ positively selected. The chain combines TRBV14 with TRBJ2-7, with D unresolved. The clonotype comes from a man aged 18 to 29 in good health. Some clones in this sample may be carry-over from other donors' samples. As DNA, the CDR3 is TGTGCCAGCAGCCAAGACCCCACGAGCTCCTACGAGCAGTACTTC. Protein: CASSQDPTSSYEQYF. The complete variable domain, with remaining parts taken from reference TRBV14 and TRBJ2-7, reads EAGVTQFPSHSVIEKGQTVTLRCDPISGHDNLYWYRRVMGKEIKFLLHFVKESKQDESGMPNNRFLAERTGGTYSTLKVQPAELEDSGVYFCASSQDPTSSYEQYFGPGTRLTVT.